The TCR beta chain described here comes from a study of blood T cell repertoires in COVID-19. CDR1 is MNHEY, CDR2 SMNVEV, per germline (reference sequence). V was clipped by 5 bases and J by 1 base; unmatched bases: 11. CDR3 length: 17 residues. In the authors' methods: It was from reference gene primer amplification that nucleated cell counts were estimated. Method: immunoSEQ multiplex PCR; TCRdb's copy keeps in-frame clones and lacks some. The V and J calls and the clone size are those of that table, but D and trimming were determined from the DNA. The profile shows about 330,000 clones, around 89% of them singletons.

The chain has TRBV27 and TRBJ2-1, with TRBD2 matching 7 bases. This receptor was obtained from a woman between 50 and 59 years old with active or convalescent COVID-19. Sequenced sample: peripheral blood. The CDR3 nucleotides are TGTGCCAGCAGTCACGGACTAGTGGGTGTGTCCTACAATGAGCAGTTCTTC. Translating gives CASSHGLVGVSYNEQFF.